The 30 T cell receptor beta chains below come from one sample, sequenced in a study of breast tumors, draining lymph nodes, adjacent tissues. Breast cancer patients provided tissue from their axillary draining lymph nodes. TCRdb re-analysed the multiplex PCR reads in MiXCR, keeping a single row per CDR3 protein. The table shows under 110,000 distinct CDR3 sequences, with less than 40% occurring only once. What was sequenced was axillary lymph node tissue. These receptors came from a female donor with breast cancer. Some clones in this sample may be carry-over from other donors' samples.

This clonotype is medium-sized within its sample. The rearrangement uses TRBV29-1 and TRBJ2-3; 8 positions agree with TRBD1. This CDR3 is built from 14 residues. CDR1 and CDR2 (germline): SQVTM, ANQGSEA. J gave up 3 bases and V 7 bases, and 9 bases lay outside the gene matches. CDR3 amino acids: CSAHGQGETDTQYF. CDR3 in DNA: TGCAGCGCCCACGGACAGGGTGAAACAGATACGCAGTATTTT.

The CDR3 spells CASSPGGGVNTEAFF. In nucleotides, the CDR3 is TGTGCCAGCAGCCCGGGTGGGGGAGTGAACACTGAAGCTTTCTTT. V and J are TRBV5-4 and TRBJ1-1; possible D gene TRBD1, 5 bases. The CDR3 is 15 residues long. V gave up 4 bases and J gave up 0 bases, with 13 bases separating them. Germline V gene lookup returns CDR1 SGHNT and CDR2 YYREEE (reference sequence).

Points on this clonotype: A much larger clone lies a single base off, so this may be a read error. This rearrangement joins TRBV6-4 to TRBJ2-5, with D possibly called TRBD1 or TRBD2 (5 bases each). The germline V gene has CDR1 MRHNA and CDR2 SNTAGT. This CDR3 is 16 amino acids long. In DNA form, the CDR3 reads TGTGCCAGCAGTCACTCGGGACGGAACTTAACTAAGACCCAGTACTTC. It encodes CASSHSGRNLTKTQYF.

This clonotype was recorded many times. The chain combines TRBV6-2 or TRBV6-3 with TRBJ2-1; D is unclear. CDR1 and CDR2 from the germline V gene are MNHEY and SVGEGT. V gave up 0 bases and J gave up 3 bases, with 3 bases separating them. The CDR3 runs 13 residues. The CDR3 spells CASSYSDYNEQFF. The CDR3 nucleotides read TGTGCCAGCAGTTACTCGGACTACAATGAGCAGTTCTTC.

This clonotype came up many times. This chain connects TRBV20-1 to TRBJ1-6, with D possibly matching TRBD1 (6 bases). This CDR3 has 15 amino acids. In germline, CDR1 is DFQATT, CDR2 SNEGSKA (reference sequence). With 3 bases removed from V and 10 bases from J, the gap between germline ends came to 19 bases. The CDR3 DNA sequence: TGCAGTGCTAGCCCAACAGGGATTTCGTCCTCACCCCTCCACTTT. Its protein is CSASPTGISSSPLHF.

There are many counts of this clonotype. This chain uses TRBV4-2 with TRBJ2-5; 11 bases map to TRBD2. V shed 0 bases, J shed 2 bases, and the junction held 5 bases outside the gene matches. Germline V gene lookup returns CDR1 LGHNA and CDR2 YNFKEQ. The length of the CDR3 is 17 residues. The DNA for the CDR3 is TGTGCCAGCAGCCAAGATCACGTAGCGGGAGGGCAAGAGACCCAGTACTTC. Its protein product is CASSQDHVAGGQETQYF.

This clonotype was recorded at least ten times. The chain carries TRBV5-1 and TRBJ2-2, with 8 bases lining up with TRBD2. After removal of 0 bases from V and 7 bases from J, the junction contained 8 bases not matched to a gene. This CDR3 spans 16 amino acids. Germline V gives CDR1 SGHRS, CDR2 YFSETQ. Written as DNA, the CDR3 is TGCGCCAGCAGCTTGGGGGTAGCGGGAAAAGGCGGGGAGCTGTTTTTT. Encoded protein: CASSLGVAGKGGELFF.

V and J are TRBV7-2 and TRBJ1-2, with 9 bases identical to TRBD1. Looked up from germline, CDR1 is SGHTA and CDR2 is FQGNSA. Unmatched junction bases numbered 9, after V lost 4 bases and J lost 0 bases. The CDR3 extends over 17 amino acids. The CDR3 reads CASSSRSGTGTNYGYTF. Here the CDR3 DNA reads TGTGCCAGCAGCTCTAGGTCCGGGACAGGGACTAACTATGGCTACACCTTC.

This clonotype was detected ten times or more. The V gene is TRBV7-9, the J gene TRBJ2-7; D perhaps matches TRBD2 (6 bases). This CDR3 is 12 amino acids long. Trimming cost V 5 bases and J 5 bases, with 10 bases left between them. CDR1 is SEHNR and CDR2 is FQNEAQ in the germline V gene (reference sequence). The DNA for the CDR3 is TGTGCCAGCAGCCGGGGGTCCAACGAGCAGTACTTC. As protein: CASSRGSNEQYF.

For this clonotype: A clone one base away is much larger, so this may be a read error. The CDR3 region has the DNA TGTGCCAGCAGTTTCTCGGGGGGAGGGACCTACGAGCAGTACTTC. Amino acid sequence: CASSFSGGGTYEQYF. The chain couples TRBV12-3 or TRBV12-4 to TRBJ2-7, with 7 bases identical to TRBD2. Losses at the gene ends were 3 bases for V and 2 bases for J; bases not matched to a gene: 7. The CDR3 sequence is 15 residues long.

Here the CDR3 reads CASSPGTGGSKSYEQYF. CDR3 nucleotide sequence: TGTGCCAGCAGCCCCGGGACAGGGGGCAGTAAGTCCTACGAGCAGTACTTC. The chain uses TRBV7-2 and TRBJ2-7, with 12 bases that match TRBD1. Looked up from germline, CDR1 is SGHTA and CDR2 is FQGNSA. This CDR3 is 17 amino acids long. The ends lost 5 bases at V and 1 base at J; junction bases unmatched: 9.

DNA of the CDR3: TGCAGCGTTGTCTCCAGGGAAAAACTGTTTTTT. This codes for CSVVSREKLFF. The chain has TRBV29-1 and TRBJ1-4; D gene uncertain. V was trimmed by 4 bases and J by 8 bases, leaving 8 bases between them. CDR1 is SQVTM, CDR2 ANQGSEA, per germline. The CDR3 is made up of 11 amino acids.

This clonotype was counted many times. The chain combines TRBV30 with TRBJ2-7, with 7 bases matching TRBD1. CDR1 and CDR2 (germline): GTSNPN, SVGIG (reference sequence). The CDR3 sequence is 13 residues long. V lost 0 bases to trimming and J lost 4 bases; unmatched junction nucleotides: 3. CDR3 DNA sequence: TGTGCCTGGAGTGTACAGGGGAAGTACGAGCAGTACTTC. It specifies CAWSVQGKYEQYF.

Comment on this clonotype: Compared with germline, one end of the junction differs, possibly owing to a read error. The chain carries TRBV6-6 and TRBJ2-5; 7 bases align to TRBD2. The length of the CDR3 is 15 residues. Looked up from germline, CDR1 is MNHNY and CDR2 is SVGAGI (reference sequence). CDR3 nucleotide sequence: TGTGCCAGCAGCTACTCGAGAGGGACTAAAGAGACCCATTACTTC. Translated: CASSYSRGTKETHYF.

This clonotype has ten or more counts. CDR3 nucleotide sequence: TGTGCCAGCAGCTTAGGACAGTCCAATCAGCCCCAGCATTTT. Protein sequence: CASSLGQSNQPQHF. The rearrangement uses TRBV7-9 and TRBJ1-5; TRBD1 is a possible D gene (5 bases). V lost 1 base, J lost 3 bases, and 7 bases lay in between. CDR3 length equals 14 residues. Per germline, CDR1 SEHNR and CDR2 FQNEAQ (reference sequence).

There are many counts of this clonotype. The V gene is TRBV20-1, the J gene TRBJ1-6; 10 nucleotides line up with TRBD1. Germline-derived CDR1 and CDR2 are DFQATT and SNEGSKA (reference sequence). The CDR3 length is 15 residues. V dropped 4 bases and J dropped 8; count of bases not matched to a gene: 8. As DNA, the CDR3 is TGCAGTGCTAAGATGACAGGGGGCGGTGATTCACCCCTCCACTTT. Amino acids: CSAKMTGGGDSPLHF.

V and J are TRBV15 and TRBJ2-5; 14 bases are shared with TRBD2. The CDR3 is made up of 16 amino acids. The V and J ends lost 2 bases and 4 bases, in that order; junction bases with no gene match: 3. Germline V gene sequence: CDR1 LNHNV, CDR2 YYDKDF (reference sequence). The CDR3 coding sequence is TGTGCCACCAGCAGAATGGGGACTAGCGGGAGAGAGACCCAGTACTTC. Translating gives CATSRMGTSGRETQYF.

The chain is built from TRBV7-9 and TRBJ1-1, with D possibly being TRBD1 (6 bases). Germline V gene sequence: CDR1 SEHNR, CDR2 FQNEAQ (reference sequence). CDR3 length: 13 amino acids. V gave up 2 bases and J gave up 3 bases, with 7 bases separating them. The CDR3 is CASSLKGDTEAFF. In nucleotides, the CDR3 is TGTGCCAGCAGCTTAAAGGGGGACACTGAAGCTTTCTTT.

This clonotype showed up many times. This chain joins TRBV19 and TRBJ2-1; 10 bases agree with TRBD2. V lost 3 bases and J lost 4; bases outside the gene matches: 6. The germline CDR1 and CDR2 sequences are LNHDA and SQIVND (reference sequence). The CDR3 has 16 residues. For the CDR3, the DNA is TGTGCCAGTAGTATCTCCGGGACTAGCGTGTACAATGAGCAGTTCTTC. Amino acids: CASSISGTSVYNEQFF.

This clonotype has ten or more counts. This may stem from a read error, because a much larger clone lies one nucleotide away. Because the CDR3 is missing its conserved closing phenylalanine or tryptophan, this is likely a read error. The CDR3 region has the DNA TGTGCCAGTAGTATTTACGCGACAGGGCTCGGCTATGGCTACACCTCC. Encoded protein: CASSIYATGLGYGYTS. The chain recombines TRBV19 with TRBJ1-2, with 7 bases that match TRBD1. CDR1 LNHDA and CDR2 SQIVND come from the germline V gene (reference sequence). V was clipped by 3 bases and J by 4 bases; unmatched bases: 11. This CDR3 region has 16 residues.

This clonotype has a count of ten or more. V and J are TRBV12-3 or TRBV12-4 and TRBJ1-2; D gene ambiguous. The CDR3 loop spans 14 amino acids. Trimming stripped 5 bases from V and 5 bases from J, with 15 bases between. The CDR3: CASSTTDGLYGYTF. CDR3 bases: TGTGCCAGCAGTACCACCGACGGATTATATGGCTACACCTTC.

The sample holds many counts of this clonotype. One junction end disagrees with the germline gene, perhaps due to a read error. The CDR3 protein is CASSLAPGQDYGYPF. The CDR3 DNA reads TGTGCCAGCAGCTTAGCGCCTGGACAAGACTATGGCTACCCCTTC. The chain combines TRBV7-2 with TRBJ1-2; the D gene is possibly TRBD1 (5 bases). CDR3 length: 15 residues. Germline V gene lookup returns CDR1 SGHTA and CDR2 FQGNSA.

This clonotype has a count of ten or more. The chain links TRBV5-1 to TRBJ2-1; the match to TRBD2 covers 10 bases. Looked up from germline, CDR1 is SGHRS and CDR2 is YFSETQ. The CDR3 consists of 19 residues. Losses at the gene ends were 4 bases for V and 2 bases for J; bases not matched to a gene: 15. The CDR3 here is CASSALKREGQGAYNEQFF. The CDR3, as DNA: TGCGCCAGCAGCGCGCTTAAGCGGGAGGGGCAGGGGGCCTACAATGAGCAGTTCTTC.

This clonotype was seen repeatedly, ten times or more. The J gene is TRBJ2-1, the V gene TRBV6-6; no clear D gene. Looked up from germline, CDR1 is MNHNY and CDR2 is SVGAGI (reference sequence). The CDR3 is 16 residues long. Trimming cost V 11 bases and J 2 bases, with 22 bases left between them. The CDR3 here is CAGSIRASQPYNEQFF. Written as DNA, the CDR3 is TGTGCCGGATCCATCCGAGCGTCGCAGCCCTACAATGAGCAGTTCTTC.

This clonotype was detected many times. A much more abundant neighbour one base away suggests this may be a read error. The chain is built from TRBV20-1 and TRBJ2-5, with D perhaps matching TRBD1 (6 bases). Germline values: CDR1 DFQATT, CDR2 SNEGSKA (reference sequence). There are 14 residues in the CDR3. V was trimmed by 1 base and J by 7 bases, leaving 16 bases between them. Here the CDR3 DNA reads TGCAGTGCTAGAGGAACAGGGCGTACGGCGACCCAGTACTTC. Translated, it gives CSARGTGRTATQYF.

This chain connects TRBV20-1 to TRBJ1-6, with 10 bases identical to TRBD1. V trimming: 5 bases; J trimming: 6 bases; junction bases outside the gene matches: 7. Germline-derived CDR1 and CDR2 are DFQATT and SNEGSKA (reference sequence). The CDR3 contains 15 residues. The CDR3 DNA is TGCAGTGCTCCCACCCGGGACAGGGGTAATTCACCCCTCCACTTT. Protein: CSAPTRDRGNSPLHF.

The rearrangement links TRBV20-1 to TRBJ1-1, with a possible D match to TRBD1 (5 bases). The germline CDR1 and CDR2 sequences are DFQATT and SNEGSKA (reference sequence). Trimming took off 5 bases at V and 3 bases at J, with 7 bases between the two ends. CDR3 length: 11 amino acids. The CDR3 is CSAGAYTEAFF. CDR3 DNA: TGCAGTGCTGGGGCCTACACTGAAGCTTTCTTT.

This clonotype came up many times. This may stem from a read error, because a much larger clone lies one nucleotide away. CDR3: CASSLEGGPNYGYTF. DNA of the CDR3: TGTGCCAGCAGCTTAGAAGGTGGACCAAACTATGGCTACACCTTC. The rearrangement uses TRBV11-2 and TRBJ1-2; unclear D gene. This CDR3 has 15 amino acids. Germline lookup yields CDR1 SGHAT and CDR2 FQNNGV. Trimming removed 0 bases from V and 2 bases from J, with 10 bases in between.

The chain has TRBV5-4 and TRBJ1-2; no definite D call. The germline V gene encodes CDR1 SGHNT and CDR2 YYREEE (reference sequence). V was cut by 2 bases and J by 6 bases, with 5 bases left in between. CDR3 length: 11 amino acids. The CDR3: CASSFNHGYTF. The CDR3, as DNA: TGTGCCAGCAGCTTTAATCATGGCTACACCTTC.

V gene TRBV27 combines with J gene TRBJ2-1, with 14 bases matching TRBD2. This CDR3 region has 15 residues. With V trimmed by 4 bases and J by 7 bases, 3 bases remained unmatched. Germline V CDR1 and CDR2: MNHEY, SMNVEV (reference sequence). The CDR3 region has the DNA TGTGCCAGCAGTTCTGGGACTAGCGGGAGAAATGAGCAGTTCTTC. Encoded protein: CASSSGTSGRNEQFF.